This T cell receptor beta chain emerged from a study of T cell responses to AZD1222 COVID-19 vaccine. Whole-study results and caveats: There were mostly white British donors and more females than males, and clonal diversity was possibly underestimated. Dominant CD4 TCR responses targeted spike regions 160-218 and 743-854. No repertoire was sampled before or during the peak T cell response, only after it. Only a handful of people who got AZD1222 tested seropositive at baseline.

About this clone: Antigen: not known.

Trimming took off 8 bases at V and 5 bases at J, with 9 bases between the two ends. The CDR3 totals 12 residues. The method was immunoSEQ multiplex PCR; TCRdb's version includes in-frame clones alone and lacks a portion of them. The sample consists of under 95,000 clones, 87% of them appearing once. The specimen was peripheral blood, collected 28 days after the second AZD1222 dose. The chain links TRBV23-1 to TRBJ2-2; unclear D gene. TRBV23-1 is treated as an ORF (open reading frame) with a function not yet certain. The TCR sequence derives from an adult who received the AZD1222 COVID-19 vaccine. The CDR3 reads CASVTSTGELFF. In nucleotides, the CDR3 is TGCGCCAGCGTCACAAGTACCGGGGAGCTGTTTTTT.